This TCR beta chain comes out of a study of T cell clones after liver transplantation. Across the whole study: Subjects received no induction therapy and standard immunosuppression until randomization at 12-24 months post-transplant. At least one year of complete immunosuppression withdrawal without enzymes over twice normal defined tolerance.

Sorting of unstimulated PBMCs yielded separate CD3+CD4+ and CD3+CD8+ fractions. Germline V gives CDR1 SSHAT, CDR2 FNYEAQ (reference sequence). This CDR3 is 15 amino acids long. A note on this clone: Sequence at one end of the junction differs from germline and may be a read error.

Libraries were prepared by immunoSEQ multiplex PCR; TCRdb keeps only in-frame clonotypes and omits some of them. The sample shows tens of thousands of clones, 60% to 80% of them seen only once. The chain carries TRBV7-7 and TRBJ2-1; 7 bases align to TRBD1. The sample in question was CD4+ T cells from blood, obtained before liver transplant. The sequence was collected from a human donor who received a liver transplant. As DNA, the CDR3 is TGTGCTAGCAGCTTATCTGAGGGGGCGTACAATGAGCAGTTCTTC. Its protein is CASSLSEGAYNEQFF.